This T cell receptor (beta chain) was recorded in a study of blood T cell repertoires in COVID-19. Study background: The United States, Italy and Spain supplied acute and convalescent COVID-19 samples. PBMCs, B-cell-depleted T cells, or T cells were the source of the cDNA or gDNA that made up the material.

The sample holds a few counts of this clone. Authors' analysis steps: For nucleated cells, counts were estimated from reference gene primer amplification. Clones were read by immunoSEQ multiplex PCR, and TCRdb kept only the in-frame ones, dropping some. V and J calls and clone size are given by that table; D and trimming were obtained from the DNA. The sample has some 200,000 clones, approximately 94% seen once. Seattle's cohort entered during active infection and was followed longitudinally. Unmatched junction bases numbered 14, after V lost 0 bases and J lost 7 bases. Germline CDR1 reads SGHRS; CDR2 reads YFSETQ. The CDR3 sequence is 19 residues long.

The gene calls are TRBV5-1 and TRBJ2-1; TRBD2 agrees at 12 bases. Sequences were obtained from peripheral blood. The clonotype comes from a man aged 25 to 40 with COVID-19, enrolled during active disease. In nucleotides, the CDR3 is TGCGCCAGCAGCTTGGCCGGGGCTAGCGGGGGGGCCACGGAAAATGAGCAGTTCTTC. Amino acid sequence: CASSLAGASGGATENEQFF.